The clone carrying this T cell receptor (beta chain) came up many times. This sample was included in a study of patients and donors after allogeneic stem cell transplantation. Each CDR3 protein is one row after TCRdb ran MiXCR on the RT-PCR reads. The sample lists 70,000 to 100,000 distinct CDR3 sequences; less than 5% were seen once. The CDR3 has 15 residues. Germline assignment: CDR1 SNHLY and CDR2 FYNNEI. The V end was cut by 2 bases, the J end by 5 bases, with 15 bases between. The origin of this receptor is a human donor who was either an allogeneic HSCT recipient or a stem cell or donor lymphocyte infusion donor (not recorded which). It is not recorded whose cells these are; they may come from a transplant donor. The chain has TRBV2 and TRBJ1-2; a possible D gene is TRBD1 (6 bases). Sequencing used blood, either unsorted or a sorted T cell fraction (not recorded which). The CDR3 region has the DNA TGTGCCAGCAGTGAATCGGACAGTGGAGGTTATGGCTACACCTTC. Encoded protein: CASSESDSGGYGYTF. The whole variable domain, filled in from reference TRBV2 and TRBJ1-2, reads EPEVTQTPSHQVTQMGQEVILRCVPISNHLYFYWYRQILGQKVEFLVSFYNNEISEKSEIFDDQFSVERPDGSNFTLKIRSTKLEDSAMYFCASSESDSGGYGYTFGSGTRLTVV.